The next 26 T cell receptor beta chains were all read from a single sample in a study of shared T cell receptors in the human thymus (dated by TCRdb to about 2021). Libraries were constructed by the immunoSEQ multiplex PCR assay. TCRdb provides this immuneACCESS table in a form limited to in-frame rearrangements. Some clones are lacking; in checked studies, under half of them reflect an unresolved V gene, and why the rest are absent is not known. The sample table shows 650,000 to 950,000 clones, and roughly 85% are seen once. Roughly 0.01% of the sample rests with the top ten. In addition, the sample was reused for a study of human thymus T cells.

The sequencing sample was made of thymocytes. The receptors stem from a girl less than two years old with a congenital heart defect. Donor details come from another sample of the same person, matched by shared clones.

The chain carries TRBV11-2 and TRBJ1-1, with 8 bases fitting TRBD1. The germline V gene encodes CDR1 SGHAT and CDR2 FQNNGV. CDR3 length equals 15 residues. After removal of 4 bases from V and 3 bases from J, the junction contained 7 bases not matched to a gene. The DNA for the CDR3 is TGTGCCAGCAGCTCCTCCGGGGACAGGCACACTGAAGCTTTCTTT. Amino acid sequence: CASSSSGDRHTEAFF.

CDR3 region: CATSRDPGQGYTF. For the CDR3, the DNA is TGTGCCACCAGCAGAGATCCTGGACAAGGCTACACCTTC. The rearrangement links TRBV15 to TRBJ1-2; TRBD1 might be the D (5 bases). Germline V lookup: CDR1 LNHNV, CDR2 YYDKDF (reference sequence). The V end was cut by 0 bases, the J end by 8 bases, with 10 bases between. The CDR3 has 13 residues.

The rearrangement joins TRBV9 to TRBJ1-2; D not resolved. The V gene lost 0 bases and the J gene lost 4 bases, with 25 bases spanning the gap. The CDR3 extends over 19 amino acids. The germline CDR1 and CDR2 sequences are SGDLS and YYNGEE. Here the CDR3 DNA reads TGTGCCAGCAGCGTAGACGTGGTGGAGTCCAAAGCAAGAGCCTATGGCTACACCTTC. Translated, it gives CASSVDVVESKARAYGYTF. The full variable domain, in which reference TRBV9 and TRBJ1-2 provide the parts outside the CDR3, is DSGVTQTPKHLITATGQRVTLRCSPRSGDLSVYWYQQSLDQGLQFLIQYYNGEERAKGNILERFSAQQFPDLHSELNLSSLELGDSALYFCASSVDVVESKARAYGYTFGSGTRLTVV.

V is TRBV7-2 and J is TRBJ1-3; a weak D match, TRBD1 (6 bases). Trimming cost V 1 base and J 4 bases, with 17 bases left between them. The CDR3 consists of 17 residues. Germline V gives CDR1 SGHTA, CDR2 FQGNSA. Here the CDR3 DNA reads TGTGCCAGCAGCTTAGTGAGGGGGAAGGCTGCGGGAAACACCATATATTTT. Protein sequence: CASSLVRGKAAGNTIYF.

This chain links TRBV9 with TRBJ2-2; maybe TRBD2 (5 bases). CDR3 size: 14 residues. The V gene's germline CDR1 is SGDLS and CDR2 YYNGEE. The germline V and J ends were trimmed by 0 bases and 4 bases, with 7 bases remaining between them. The DNA of the CDR3 is TGTGCCAGCAGCGTAGTGGGGAGCACCGGGGAGCTGTTTTTT. Its protein product is CASSVVGSTGELFF.

The genes are TRBV6-1 and TRBJ2-3; possible D gene TRBD2, 6 bases. The germline CDR1 and CDR2 sequences are MNHNS and SASEGT. Deletions cut 6 bases from V and 6 bases from J, with 16 bases between. The CDR3 is made up of 14 amino acids. The CDR3 coding sequence is TGTGCCAGCAGGTGGAGCGTCCGGGGGGATACGCAGTATTTT. As protein: CASRWSVRGDTQYF.

This clone was seen once. J is TRBJ1-2 and V is TRBV6-5, with 7 bases lining up with TRBD1. J lost 2 bases, V lost 0 bases, and 3 bases had no gene match. The CDR3 sequence is 15 residues long. Germline loops: CDR1 MNHEY, CDR2 SVGAGI. CDR3 DNA sequence: TGTGCCAGCAGTTACTCTGGCAGGGGGAACTATGGCTACACCTTC. This codes for CASSYSGRGNYGYTF.

This sequence joins TRBV5-1 and TRBJ2-7, with a possible D match to TRBD1 (5 bases). This CDR3 contains 14 residues. Trimming left V 3 bases short and J 5 bases short, with 15 bases between. CDR1 is SGHRS and CDR2 is YFSETQ in the germline V gene. The CDR3 reads CASSSPGHGNEQYF. DNA for the CDR3: TGCGCCAGCAGCTCCCCAGGGCACGGAAACGAGCAGTACTTC.

V gene TRBV5-1 combines with J gene TRBJ1-1; D uncertain. Trimming removed 3 bases at V and 1 base at J, with 13 bases between. The length of the CDR3 is 15 residues. The V gene's germline CDR1 is SGHRS and CDR2 YFSETQ. CDR3 sequence: CASSSRGGRNTEAFF. Here the CDR3 DNA reads TGCGCCAGCAGCTCCAGAGGCGGCAGGAACACTGAAGCTTTCTTT.

The chain couples TRBV27 to TRBJ2-3; 11 bases match TRBD2. The CDR3 runs 18 residues. CDR1 and CDR2 (germline): MNHEY, SMNVEV (reference sequence). V trimming: 7 bases; J trimming: 0 bases; junction bases outside the gene matches: 12. The CDR3 is CASNPLAGGLTSTDTQYF. In DNA, the CDR3 is TGTGCCAGCAACCCCCTAGCGGGGGGCCTCACTAGCACAGATACGCAGTATTTT.

This clone is a singleton in its sample. This chain connects TRBV27 to TRBJ2-5; no clear D. CDR1 and CDR2 (germline): MNHEY, SMNVEV (reference sequence). V was shortened by 4 bases and J by 4 bases, with 10 bases between the two germline ends. The length of the CDR3 is 13 residues. This CDR3 reads CASSSKNLETQYF. The CDR3 DNA reads TGTGCCAGCAGTTCAAAAAATTTAGAGACCCAGTACTTC.

The chain recombines TRBV7-9 with TRBJ1-2; 7 bases line up with TRBD1. The junction had 7 bases not matched to a gene; V was cut back by 1 base and J by 8 bases. The germline gives CDR1 SEHNR, CDR2 FQNEAQ (reference sequence). The CDR3 is 14 amino acids. The CDR3 nucleotides are TGTGCCAGCAGCTTAGGAACAGGGGTTGACGGCTACACCTTC. Its translation is CASSLGTGVDGYTF. Drawing the rest from reference TRBV7-9 and TRBJ1-2, the complete variable domain is DTGVSQNPRHKITKRGQNVTFRCDPISEHNRLYWYRQTLGQGPEFLTYFQNEAQLEKSRLLSDRFSAERPKGSFSTLEIQRTEQGDSAMYLCASSLGTGVDGYTFGSGTRLTVV.

This clone occurred a few times. This rearrangement joins TRBV4-1 to TRBJ1-2; D remains ambiguous. The germline V gene encodes CDR1 MGHRA and CDR2 YSYEKL. V was cut by 4 bases and J by 4 bases, with 16 bases left in between. This CDR3 region has 15 residues. The DNA for the CDR3 is TGCGCCAGCAGCCCGGAGTCGGCGTCACCCTATGGCTACACCTTC. Encoded protein: CASSPESASPYGYTF.

The V gene is TRBV18, the J gene TRBJ1-2; no definite D call. CDR3 length equals 13 residues. The germline gives CDR1 KGHSH, CDR2 LQKENI. Trimming left V 5 bases short and J 4 bases short, with 11 bases between. The CDR3 loop reads CASSATVGYGYTF. CDR3 nucleotide sequence: TGTGCCAGCTCAGCAACAGTCGGCTATGGCTACACCTTC.

The chain is built from TRBV7-6 and TRBJ2-7, with D possibly TRBD1 on 6 matching bases. Germline V gives CDR1 SGHVS, CDR2 FNYEAQ. The CDR3 is made up of 16 amino acids. Trimming removed 2 bases from V and 2 bases from J, with 16 bases in between. The CDR3 protein is CASSLRGKRGPYEQYF. For the CDR3, the DNA is TGTGCCAGCAGCTTAAGGGGGAAGAGGGGTCCCTACGAGCAGTACTTC.

Only a few counts were recorded for this clone. This chain links TRBV2 with TRBJ1-2; maybe TRBD1 (5 bases). The CDR3 has 18 amino acids. The germline gives CDR1 SNHLY, CDR2 FYNNEI. Trimming took off 6 bases at V and 4 bases at J, with 27 bases between the two ends. CDR3 loop: CASRLFRGPGLRFYGYTF. The CDR3 nucleotides read TGTGCCAGCAGGCTGTTTAGGGGCCCTGGGCTTCGGTTCTATGGCTACACCTTC. The full variable domain, in which reference TRBV2 and TRBJ1-2 provide the parts outside the CDR3, is EPEVTQTPSHQVTQMGQEVILRCVPISNHLYFYWYRQILGQKVEFLVSFYNNEISEKSEIFDDQFSVERPDGSNFTLKIRSTKLEDSAMYFCASRLFRGPGLRFYGYTFGSGTRLTVV.

This chain connects TRBV7-9 to TRBJ2-5, with TRBD1 matching over 11 bases. The trim removed 5 bases at V and 0 bases at J, leaving 8 bases unmatched. The CDR3 covers 17 residues. Germline lookup yields CDR1 SEHNR and CDR2 FQNEAQ (reference sequence). CDR3 nucleotides: TGTGCCAGCAGCGGCCGCGGGACAGGGGGGTACCAAGAGACCCAGTACTTC. Encoded protein: CASSGRGTGGYQETQYF. Together with reference TRBV7-9 and TRBJ2-5, the CDR3 gives the full variable domain: DTGVSQNPRHKITKRGQNVTFRCDPISEHNRLYWYRQTLGQGPEFLTYFQNEAQLEKSRLLSDRFSAERPKGSFSTLEIQRTEQGDSAMYLCASSGRGTGGYQETQYFGPGTRLLVL.

The chain has TRBV5-1 and TRBJ1-3, with 8 positions matching TRBD1. Germline CDR1 SGHRS, CDR2 YFSETQ. The CDR3 is 16 residues long. Trimming cost V 4 bases and J 1 base; bases outside gene matches: 7. The CDR3 is CASSPGTGISGNTIYF. The CDR3 DNA reads TGCGCCAGCAGCCCCGGGACAGGAATATCTGGAAACACCATATATTTT. Full variable domain (outside the CDR3, taken from reference TRBV5-1 and TRBJ1-3): KAGVTQTPRYLIKTRGQQVTLSCSPISGHRSVSWYQQTPGQGLQFLFEYFSETQRNKGNFPGRFSGRQFSNSRSEMNVSTLELGDSALYLCASSPGTGISGNTIYFGEGSWLTVV.

The CDR3 DNA is TGCGCCAGCCGAGAACGATTCCCAATTTCGCGTGGCTACACCTTC. This gives the protein CASRERFPISRGYTF. V is TRBV5-1 and J is TRBJ1-2; D remains unclear. CDR3 length: 15 residues. Per germline, CDR1 SGHRS and CDR2 YFSETQ. The V end was cut by 7 bases, the J end by 7 bases, with 23 bases between. The full variable domain, its missing parts supplied by reference TRBV5-1 and TRBJ1-2, is KAGVTQTPRYLIKTRGQQVTLSCSPISGHRSVSWYQQTPGQGLQFLFEYFSETQRNKGNFPGRFSGRQFSNSRSEMNVSTLELGDSALYLCASRERFPISRGYTFGSGTRLTVV.

This chain connects TRBV5-1 to TRBJ2-6; D may be TRBD1 (5 bases). CDR1 is SGHRS, CDR2 YFSETQ, per germline. The length of the CDR3 is 16 residues. The V and J ends lost 1 base and 2 bases respectively, with 10 bases between them. The CDR3 is CASSLSQGTGANVLTF. In DNA form, the CDR3 reads TGCGCCAGCAGCTTGTCTCAGGGTACTGGGGCCAACGTCCTGACTTTC.

This clone has a single count. The chain carries TRBV5-6 and TRBJ1-4; no clear D gene. Germline V gene data show CDR1 as SGHDT and CDR2 as YYEEEE. The V end lost 1 base, the J end lost 0 bases, and 7 bases lay between the germline ends. The CDR3 is 15 amino acids. CDR3 nucleotides: TGTGCCAGCAGCTTGTACGGGGCAACTAATGAAAAACTGTTTTTT. Translating it yields CASSLYGATNEKLFF.

The chain joins TRBV15 to TRBJ1-5; 11 bases line up with TRBD1. CDR3 length equals 18 residues. V shed 1 base and J 0 bases; nucleotides not matched to a gene: 5. The germline CDR1 and CDR2 sequences are LNHNV and YYDKDF (reference sequence). In DNA, the CDR3 is TGTGCCACCAGCAGAGTGGGGGACAGGGGGAATAGCAATCAGCCCCAGCATTTT. Protein: CATSRVGDRGNSNQPQHF.

This chain links TRBV15 with TRBJ1-1, with D possibly being TRBD1 (6 bases). Trimming shortened V by 9 bases and J by 3 bases, and 14 bases separated the two germline ends. The CDR3 runs 13 residues. Looked up from germline, CDR1 is LNHNV and CDR2 is YYDKDF (reference sequence). CDR3 bases: TGTGCCACAAGCCAGGGGTGGGACACTGAAGCTTTCTTT. Translating it yields CATSQGWDTEAFF. The full variable domain, rest sourced from reference TRBV15 and TRBJ1-1, is DAMVIQNPRYQVTQFGKPVTLSCSQTLNHNVMYWYQQKSSQAPKLLFHYYDKDFNNEADTPDNFQSRRPNTSFCFLDIRSPGLGDTAMYLCATSQGWDTEAFFGQGTRLTVV.

This chain uses TRBV11-2 with TRBJ2-7, with TRBD1 matching 7 bases. The CDR3 has 15 residues. J gave up 3 bases and V 7 bases, and 12 bases lay outside the gene matches. Germline-derived CDR1 and CDR2 are SGHAT and FQNNGV. The DNA of the CDR3 is TGTGCCAGCACCCTAAACCGGGACAGCATCTACGAGCAGTACTTC. Its protein is CASTLNRDSIYEQYF.

The genes are TRBV20-1 and TRBJ2-5, with D hard to call. This CDR3 is 11 amino acids long. Germline lookup yields CDR1 DFQATT and CDR2 SNEGSKA (reference sequence). V was cut by 7 bases and J by 5 bases, with 11 bases left in between. CDR3 protein: CSGQISETQYF. The CDR3 DNA reads as TGCAGTGGGCAGATTTCCGAGACCCAGTACTTC.

The CDR3 region has the DNA TGTGCCAGCAGTTTCCGGGATAACACTGAAGCTTTCTTT. Its translation is CASSFRDNTEAFF. V and J are TRBV27 and TRBJ1-1; D gene uncertain. The CDR3 contains 13 residues. The V gene lost 3 bases and the J gene lost 2 bases, with 7 bases spanning the gap. CDR1 and CDR2 from the germline V gene are MNHEY and SMNVEV (reference sequence).